This TCR beta chain was observed in a study of shared clonotypes between healthy human individuals. Each subset's genomic DNA was split evenly across several immunoSEQ plates. Clones were read by immunoSEQ multiplex PCR, and TCRdb kept only the in-frame ones, dropping some. The sample contains 2 million to 2.5 million clones, approximately 94% of which appear only once. Study results and caveats: Non-shared clonotypes showed lower generation probabilities than clonotypes common to all four donors. Sampling was confined to blood; repertoires within tissues likely differ.

A remark on this clone: Its antigen is not identified.

Naive CD8 cells comprised CD45RO-negative, CCR7-positively selected cells, excluding terminally differentiated effector memory CD45RA+ cells. The CDR3 runs 22 residues. V trimming: 4 bases; J trimming: 6 bases; junction bases outside the gene matches: 21. Germline CDR1 and CDR2: MDHEN and SYDVKM. Sequencing input: naive CD8+ T cells from PBMCs. The TCR originated in a man in his late teens or twenties in good health. Some clones in this sample may be carry-over from other donors' samples. The chain employs TRBV28 and TRBJ2-1; TRBD2 matches 16 bases. In DNA form, the CDR3 reads TGTGCCAGCAGTTCCCCCGCCTCGGGAGGGTTGGGACTAGCGGGAGGGCTCAATGAGCAGTTCTTC. Amino acid sequence: CASSSPASGGLGLAGGLNEQFF.